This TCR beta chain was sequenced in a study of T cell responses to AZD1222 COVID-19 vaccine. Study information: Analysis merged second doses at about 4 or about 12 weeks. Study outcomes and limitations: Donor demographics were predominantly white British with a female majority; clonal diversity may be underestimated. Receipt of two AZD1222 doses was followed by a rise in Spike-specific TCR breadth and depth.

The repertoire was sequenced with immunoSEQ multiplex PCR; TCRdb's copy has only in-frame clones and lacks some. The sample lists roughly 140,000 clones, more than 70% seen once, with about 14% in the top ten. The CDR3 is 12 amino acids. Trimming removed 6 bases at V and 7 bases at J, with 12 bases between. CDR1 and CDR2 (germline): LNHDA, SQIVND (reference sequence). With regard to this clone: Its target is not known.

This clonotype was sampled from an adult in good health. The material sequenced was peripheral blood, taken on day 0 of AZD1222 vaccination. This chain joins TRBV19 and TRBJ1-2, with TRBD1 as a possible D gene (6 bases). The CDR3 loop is CASRPTGAGYTF. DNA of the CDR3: TGTGCCAGTAGGCCGACGGGGGCTGGCTACACCTTC.